These 13 T cell receptor beta chains share one sample of origin, sequenced in a study of T cells after yellow fever vaccination. TCRdb reprocessed the 5' RACE reads with MiXCR, giving one entry per CDR3 protein. The sample lists fewer than 350,000 distinct CDR3 sequences, about 4.5% seen once, with roughly a fifth in the top ten. This material consisted of PBMCs, taken 15 days after the yellow fever booster vaccination. The origin of the receptors is a man younger than 35 who received the YFV17D yellow fever vaccine.

There are many counts of this clonotype. The rearrangement uses TRBV10-3 and TRBJ1-2; 9 bases are a match to TRBD1. The CDR3 consists of 14 residues. V lost 3 bases and J lost 2; bases outside the gene matches: 1. Per germline, CDR1 ENHRY and CDR2 SYGVKD. This chain's CDR3 is CAISETGGNYGYTF. The CDR3 bases are TGTGCCATCAGTGAAACAGGGGGCAACTATGGCTACACCTTC.

This clonotype has a count of ten or more. The V call is TRBV6-6, the J call TRBJ1-5; 9 bases match TRBD1. V shed 10 bases and J 7 bases; nucleotides not matched to a gene: 32. The CDR3 extends over 21 amino acids. Germline V gene data show CDR1 as MNHNY and CDR2 as SVGAGI (reference sequence). The CDR3 spells CATLTPSGWGSPGQGLQPQHF. In DNA, the CDR3 is TGTGCCACCCTGACACCGTCCGGATGGGGTAGCCCGGGACAGGGATTACAGCCCCAGCATTTT.

This clonotype was counted a few times. The chain recombines TRBV5-1 with TRBJ2-7, with a tentative D call TRBD2 (5 bases). The germline gives CDR1 SGHRS, CDR2 YFSETQ. This CDR3 has 14 residues. The ends were cut back, 4 bases at V and 1 base at J, with 12 bases in the middle. In nucleotides, the CDR3 is TGCGCCAGCAGCCCCGAGGGTTTATCCTACGAGCAGTACTTC. As protein: CASSPEGLSYEQYF.

The chain couples TRBV6-2 or TRBV6-3 to TRBJ2-3; 7 bases fit TRBD2. CDR3 length equals 13 residues. The germline gives CDR1 MNHEY, CDR2 SVGEGT. The trim removed 6 bases at V and 3 bases at J, leaving 3 bases unmatched. The DNA for the CDR3 is TGTGCCAGCAGGATAGCGGGTACAGATACGCAGTATTTT. It is translated as CASRIAGTDTQYF.

A word on this clonotype: A clone one base away is much larger, so this may be a read error. This chain joins TRBV5-1 and TRBJ2-2; D is possibly TRBD2 (7 bases). Trimming removed 3 bases from V and 3 bases from J, with 15 bases in between. The CDR3 spans 16 residues. Looked up from germline, CDR1 is SGHRS and CDR2 is YFSETQ. As DNA, the CDR3 is TGCGCCAGCAGCTGGAGGGGCGGGGGCGACACCGGGGAGCTGTTTTTT. Its protein product is CASSWRGGGDTGELFF.

The chain uses TRBV12-3 or TRBV12-4 and TRBJ2-7, with a tentative D call TRBD2 (7 bases). Trimming cost V 2 bases and J 6 bases, with 14 bases left between them. CDR3 size: 14 residues. DNA of the CDR3: TGTGCCAGCAGTTTATTGGGGGGGGCCTCCGAGCAGTACTTC. It codes for CASSLLGGASEQYF.

The V and J genes are TRBV20-1 and TRBJ2-7; tentatively, D is TRBD2 (6 bases). CDR3 size: 13 residues. Trimming cost V 5 bases and J 8 bases, with 19 bases left between them. Germline loops: CDR1 DFQATT, CDR2 SNEGSKA (reference sequence). The CDR3 DNA reads as TGCAGTGCTTTTGATGGGAGGTCCAACCAGCAGTACGTC. Translation: CSAFDGRSNQQYV.

In its sample, this clonotype was seen many times. The chain employs TRBV4-1 and TRBJ1-5; D may be TRBD1 (6 bases). CDR1 and CDR2 from the germline V gene are MGHRA and YSYEKL. V lost 1 base, J lost 0 bases, and 16 bases lay in between. The CDR3 spans 18 residues. The CDR3 sequence: CASSQVGGGALSNQPQHF. As DNA, the CDR3 is TGCGCCAGCAGCCAAGTGGGTGGGGGGGCGCTTAGCAATCAGCCCCAGCATTTT.

The genes are TRBV12-3 or TRBV12-4 and TRBJ1-2, with D possibly being TRBD1 (5 bases). The CDR3 covers 13 residues. V was clipped by 6 bases and J by 5 bases, with 13 bases between them. CDR3 sequence reads: CASSPTGTYGYTF. DNA of the CDR3: TGTGCCAGCAGCCCCACGGGGACGTATGGCTACACCTTC.

This clonotype was observed many times. The chain is built from TRBV12-3 or TRBV12-4 and TRBJ1-4, with D uncertain. The V and J ends lost 4 bases and 0 bases respectively, with 6 bases between them. This CDR3 has 14 amino acids. DNA for the CDR3: TGTGCCAGCAGTTCGGGTGCAACTAATGAAAAACTGTTTTTT. Translated, it gives CASSSGATNEKLFF.

This clonotype was detected ten times or more. This chain joins TRBV5-5 and TRBJ1-2, with TRBD1 identical over 7 bases. V lost 4 bases and J lost 4; bases outside the gene matches: 10. Looked up from germline, CDR1 is SGHKS and CDR2 is YYEKEE (reference sequence). The CDR3 covers 15 residues. CDR3 amino acids: CASSTDRLKIYGYTF. CDR3 nucleotide sequence: TGTGCCAGCAGCACGGACAGGCTCAAGATCTATGGCTACACCTTC.

This clonotype was seen many times. As DNA, the CDR3 is TGCGCCAGCAGCGGAGCGAAAAGCACAGATACGCAGTATTTT. It is translated as CASSGAKSTDTQYF. This chain uses TRBV5-1 with TRBJ2-3; the D is unclear. Germline V gene lookup returns CDR1 SGHRS and CDR2 YFSETQ. The ends were cut back, 4 bases at V and 0 bases at J, with 9 bases in the middle. The CDR3 has 14 residues.

Many counts were recorded for this clonotype. The chain employs TRBV5-1 and TRBJ2-2; either TRBD1 or TRBD2 may fit D (5 bases each). Trimming took off 2 bases at V and 5 bases at J, with 19 bases between the two ends. Germline V gene sequence: CDR1 SGHRS, CDR2 YFSETQ. The CDR3 loop spans 17 amino acids. Here the CDR3 DNA reads TGCGCCAGCAGCTTAGGTTACGGGGCCAACCCGACCGGGGAGCTGTTTTTT. This translates into CASSLGYGANPTGELFF.